This TCR beta chain was captured in a study of siplizumab effects on memory and regulatory T cells. CDR3 length: 15 amino acids. Germline CDR1 and CDR2: SGHRS and YFSETQ. Trimming took 4 bases from V and 0 from J, leaving 11 bases between them. Sequencing used immunoSEQ multiplex PCR; TCRdb keeps in-frame clones, though not all of them. Of about 100,000 clones in the sample, 85% to 95% are singletons; the top ten hold roughly 0.61%. This clonotype was obtained from a human donor in good health. The chain employs TRBV5-1 and TRBJ1-3; no firm D call. The sequenced sample was Tregs sorted from blood. As DNA, the CDR3 is TGCGCCAGCAGCCCCGGTTTGAGCTCTGGAAACACCATATATTTT. Protein product: CASSPGLSSGNTIYF.